These T cell receptor beta chains were read from a single sample in a study of cytomegalovirus exposure and HLA in healthy donors. TCRdb's table, derived via immunoSEQ multiplex PCR, lists solely in-frame clones and lacks some. The table shows over 200,000 clones, with 77% occurring only once. Sequenced sample: PBMCs. The receptors stem from a woman aged 55-75 years in good health and CMV-seropositive. Each CDR3 is given with its conserved first and last residue. D genes are given only for firm matches. Rows may omit the clone size; those that give it use once, few, many or a size class.

d_call,j_call,v_call,clone_size,cdr3_nt,cdr3_aa
.,TRBJ1-1,TRBV30,.,TGTGCCTGGAAGGGCAGGGTAGGCACTGAAGCTTTCTTT,CAWKGRVGTEAFF
TRBD1,TRBJ1-5,TRBV7-9,.,TGTTCCAGCAGCCGGGACAGAAATCAGCCCCAGCATTTT,CSSSRDRNQPQHF
TRBD2,TRBJ2-3,TRBV2,.,TGTGCCAGCACCCGTGGCGGGGGGGTACGGTATTTT,CASTRGGGVRYF
TRBD1,TRBJ2-5,TRBV5-1,.,TGCGCCAGCAGCTTGGTTACAGGGGGGTCGTGGGAGACCCAGTACTTC,CASSLVTGGSWETQYF
.,TRBJ1-5,TRBV7-9,.,TGTGCCAGCAGCTTTCCATATCAGCCCCAGCATTTT,CASSFPYQPQHF
TRBD2,TRBJ2-3,TRBV7-2,.,TGTGCCAGCAGCGTCCATTCAGCGGGGGTCACAGATACGCAGTATTTT,CASSVHSAGVTDTQYF
.,TRBJ2-1,TRBV7-2,.,TGTGCCAGCAGCTTAGTTAGCCCAGACGTTGAGCAGTTCTTC,CASSLVSPDVEQFF
TRBD1,TRBJ2-1,TRBV5-1,.,TGCGCCAGCAGCCCGGGACAGACCTCCTACAATGAGCAGTTCTTC,CASSPGQTSYNEQFF
TRBD1,TRBJ2-3,TRBV7-2,.,TGTGCCAGCAGCCAATACCGGGACAGAGATACGCAGTATTTT,CASSQYRDRDTQYF
TRBD1,TRBJ2-7,TRBV12-5,.,TGTGCTAGTGGATACGACAGGGGCTACGAGCAGTACTTC,CASGYDRGYEQYF
.,TRBJ1-4,TRBV4-1,.,TGCGCCAGCAGCCTGACAGCGACCGAAAAACTGTTTTTT,CASSLTATEKLFF
.,TRBJ1-6,TRBV25-1,.,TGTGCCAGCAGTGAATTAAGCAGGGTTCATTCACCCCTCCACTTT,CASSELSRVHSPLHF
.,TRBJ1-5,TRBV7-2,.,TGTGCCAGCAGCTTAGGGGCAGGGGGCAATCAGCCCCAGCATTTT,CASSLGAGGNQPQHF
.,TRBJ1-2,TRBV27,.,TGTGCCAGCACCCAAACAGGGAGACATGGCTACACCTTC,CASTQTGRHGYTF
TRBD1,TRBJ2-6,TRBV5-1,.,TGCGCCAGCAGCTGGACAGGCTCGGGGGGGGCCAACGTCCTGACTTTC,CASSWTGSGGANVLTF
TRBD2,TRBJ2-7,TRBV4-3,.,TGCGCCAGCAGCCAACAGCGGGGGTCCTACGAGCAGTACTTC,CASSQQRGSYEQYF
.,TRBJ1-6,TRBV27,few,TGTGCCAGCAGTAGGACCCGGCGGGGTTCACCCCTCCACTTT,CASSRTRRGSPLHF
.,TRBJ1-4,TRBV5-6,.,TGTGCCAGCAGCTTGGCCAGGTTAGGGGCCCGAACTAATGAAAAACTGTTTTTT,CASSLARLGARTNEKLFF
TRBD2,TRBJ2-7,TRBV5-4,.,TGTGCCAGCAGCTTGGGCGGGGGTTCATACTACGAGCAGTACTTC,CASSLGGGSYYEQYF
.,TRBJ1-1,TRBV9,few,TGTGCCAGCAGCGTGTATCAGGGTACTGAAGCTTTCTTT,CASSVYQGTEAFF
TRBD1,TRBJ2-7,TRBV4-1,.,TGCGCCAGCAGCCAAGCGGGACAGTCCCCCTACGAGCAGTACTTC,CASSQAGQSPYEQYF
TRBD1,TRBJ1-6,TRBV27,.,TGTGCCAGCAGTTTAGACAGGGGAAATTCACCCCTCCACTTT,CASSLDRGNSPLHF
.,TRBJ1-2,TRBV28,.,TGTGCCAGCAGTTTCGTAGACACAGCCTATGGCTACACCTTC,CASSFVDTAYGYTF
TRBD1,TRBJ2-7,TRBV7-2,once,TGTGCCAGCAGCGCCGACAGGGGAGCTCCCTACGAGCAGTACTTC,CASSADRGAPYEQYF